This TCR beta chain stems from a study of blood T cell repertoires in COVID-19. Study at large: Sites across the United States, Italy and Spain contributed samples from acute and convalescent COVID-19. In each case, the material was cDNA or gDNA derived from T cells, B-cell-depleted T cells, or PBMCs.

Seattle enrolled patients during active infection and tracked them longitudinally. CDR1 is SQVTM, CDR2 ANQGSEA, per germline. The CDR3 contains 14 residues. J was trimmed by 4 bases and V by 1 base; bases with no gene match: 4. Authors' processing steps: Counts of nucleated cells, estimated from reference gene primer amplification, were obtained. The assay was immunoSEQ multiplex PCR, and TCRdb's table has in-frame clones only and misses some. Clonal size and the V and J genes are those of that table, whereas D and trimming came from the DNA. The data contain roughly 320,000 clones, approximately 90% of them singletons.

The chain combines TRBV29-1 with TRBJ2-7; 10 positions agree with TRBD2. This receptor was taken from a woman between 45 and 65 years old with COVID-19, enrolled during active disease. Specimen: peripheral blood. The CDR3 protein is CSVEGAGGPYEQYF. The CDR3 bases are TGCAGCGTTGAAGGAGCGGGAGGGCCGTACGAGCAGTACTTC.